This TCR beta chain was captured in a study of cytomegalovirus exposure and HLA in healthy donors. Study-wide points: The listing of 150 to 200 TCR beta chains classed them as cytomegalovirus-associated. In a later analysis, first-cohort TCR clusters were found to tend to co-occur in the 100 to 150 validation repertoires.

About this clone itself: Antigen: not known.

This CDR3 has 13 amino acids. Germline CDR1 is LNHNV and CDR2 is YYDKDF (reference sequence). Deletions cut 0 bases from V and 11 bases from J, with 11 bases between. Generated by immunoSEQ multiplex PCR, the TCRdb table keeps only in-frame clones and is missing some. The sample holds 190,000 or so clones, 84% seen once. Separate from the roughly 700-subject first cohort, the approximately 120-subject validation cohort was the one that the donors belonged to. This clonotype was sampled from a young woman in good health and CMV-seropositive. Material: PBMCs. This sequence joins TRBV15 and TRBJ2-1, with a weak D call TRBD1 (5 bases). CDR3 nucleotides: TGTGCCACCAGCAGAGACAGGGCAGTTCAGCAGTTCTTC. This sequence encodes CATSRDRAVQQFF.